This T cell receptor beta chain was sequenced for a study of blood T cells in healthy people across ages (dated by TCRdb to between 2014 and 2017). Regarding the complete study: Template switching captured roughly one uniquely barcoded TCR beta cDNA molecule per two T cells in model experiments. Using deep sequencing normalized with unique cDNA molecular identifiers, the study measured how TCR beta repertoire diversity changes with age. The donors were divided into four age groups: young (average around 16 years), middle-aged (over 35), aged (approximately 62) and long-lived (nearly 85). Donors of different ages were randomly distributed across sequencing lanes to avoid experimental bias. For two donors (one aged 18 to 30 and one aged 80 or older), the study analyzed two additional independent replicas of 1 million unique cDNA reads from the same blood draw.

Ends trimmed: V by 4 bases, J by 1 base; bases unmatched to a gene: 3. The CDR3 runs 14 residues from the cysteine to the phenylalanine. Only the CDR3 region is kept as DNA, spanning 42 bases read in frame from base 1. Reading the germline V gene gives CDR1 SQVTM and CDR2 ANQGSEA. Preparation of the library involved 5' RACE. The instrument was an Illumina HiSeq 2500. A second PCR of roughly 7 to 11 cycles was performed with a sample-barcoded 5' primer and a J-beta primer mix. Each TCR beta cDNA molecule received a unique molecular identifier from a template-switch 5' adaptor carrying 12 random nucleotides. At least 2.5 million CDR3-containing paired-end reads were obtained from each sample. First-strand cDNA synthesis was performed from all RNA using the Mint cDNA synthesis kit, with priming by a TRBC-specific oligonucleotide. Following uracil-DNA glycosylase treatment, a first 18-cycle PCR with universal primers M1SS and BC2_uni_R was performed on all cDNA. The authors processed their data as follows. For normalization, 1 million high-quality reads were randomly selected from each sample, with every read carrying a distinct molecular identifier. Reads sharing molecular identifiers were discarded rather than binned into consensus sequences. MiTCR, set to a Q25 quality threshold and the strictest error-elimination algorithm, was used for CDR3 identification, clonotype clustering and error correction. A nonparametric unseen species model using Euler transformation provided a lower-bound estimate of total TCR beta diversity. The raw public data were reprocessed by TCRdb itself: fastp quality trimming at Q25, MiXCR clonotype calling, in-frame beta chains only. When rows share a CDR3 protein, they turn into one entry using the most common DNA and genes. TCRdb assigned the V and J calls; the authors' analysis was not used. The sample table shows around 500,000 distinct CDR3 sequences, and less than 60% are seen once. The ten biggest clones cover about 22% of the sample.

The donors were a few dozen Caucasian individuals from Russia, aged roughly 6 to 100 years, who were systemically healthy. Each donor gave 8 to 10 milliliters of peripheral blood, drawn into EDTA-treated Vacutainer tubes. Ficoll-Paque density-gradient centrifugation was used to isolate PBMCs, with at least 6 million obtained per sample. Total RNA, at least 5 micrograms per sample, was extracted from PBMCs with Trizol reagent. Naive CD45RAhigh/CD27high T cell percentages were measured by flow cytometry on a PBMC aliquot from every donor. The paper as a whole reports these results and caveats: A strong correlation was found between observed TCR beta diversity and the percentage of naive T cells measured by flow cytometry. The CMV infection status of donors was not known, potentially confounding age-related changes in expanded clonotypes. The long-lived group showed more naive CD4+ T cells, fewer expanded clones and increased TCR diversity than the aged group, suggesting age selection. Observed TCR beta diversity per million T cells fell roughly linearly with age, and a significant reduction was already apparent by age around 40. Bulk unsorted PBMC profiling prevented conclusive comparison of naive and antigen-experienced compartments. Total diversity estimates from one million sequenced T cells were considered lower bounds and underestimates.

In the case of this clonotype: The target of this receptor is not known. One base away there is no much larger clone; base qualities are not given.

The sequencing sample was made of blood. The sequence joins TRBV29-1 to TRBJ2-3, with 9 bases aligning to TRBD2. The receptor was derived from a man at least 80 years old in good health. The DNA is TGCAGCGTTGGTGTAGCGGGGGGCACAGATACGCAGTATTTT. The encoded protein is CSVGVAGGTDTQYF.